A selection of T cell receptor beta chains follows, all from one sample in a study of T cell responses to AZD1222 COVID-19 vaccine. Repertoires were generated with immunoSEQ multiplex PCR, while TCRdb's copy carries only in-frame clones and drops some. The sample has approximately 100,000 clones, just over 90% seen once; the top ten hold approximately 5%. The source material was peripheral blood, sampled 28 days after the second AZD1222 dose. All receptors derive from an adult who received the AZD1222 COVID-19 vaccine. CDR3s include the opening cysteine and the closing phenylalanine or tryptophan. A D gene is named only where the DNA matches it firmly. Clone sizes are given selectively: once, few, many, or a class where the clone is expanded.

d_gene	v_gene	abundance	j_gene	CDR3nt	CDR3aa
.	TRBV3-1/TRBV3-2	.	TRBJ1-6	TGTGCCAGCAGCCAAGATAGGGCAGGGAGCTATAATTCACCCCTCCACTTT	CASSQDRAGSYNSPLHF
.	TRBV28	.	TRBJ1-3	TGTGCCAGCAGCCTGGGAGGACTAAGAGGGGGAAACACCATATATTTT	CASSLGGLRGGNTIYF
TRBD2	TRBV5-8	.	TRBJ2-5	TGTGCCAGCAGCGGGTGGACTAGCGGGGGGCCGTCCCAAGAGACCCAGTACTTC	CASSGWTSGGPSQETQYF
.	TRBV2	.	TRBJ2-1	TGTGCCAGCGGGAGCCTGGGAGTAAACAATGAGCAGTTCTTC	CASGSLGVNNEQFF
TRBD1	TRBV7-8	.	TRBJ1-2	TGTGCCAGCAGCTCGGACAGGGTTGGCTACACCTTC	CASSSDRVGYTF
.	TRBV7-9	.	TRBJ2-7	TGTGCCAGCAGCTTCATCAGCAACGAGCAGTACTTC	CASSFISNEQYF
.	TRBV5-4	few	TRBJ1-1	TGTGCCAGCAGTCACTCGGAGGGGACTGAAGCTTTCTTT	CASSHSEGTEAFF
TRBD1	TRBV27	.	TRBJ2-2	TGTGCCAGCAGTTTATCCTCGACAGGGTGGGATCCCGGGGAGCTGTTTTTT	CASSLSSTGWDPGELFF
.	TRBV7-2	.	TRBJ2-3	TGTGCCAGCAGCTTAGCTAGGGCCTACACAGATACGCAGTATTTT	CASSLARAYTDTQYF
.	TRBV7-2	few	TRBJ2-7	TGTGCCAGCAGCTTAGGACCAGGACCATCCTACGAGCAGTACTTC	CASSLGPGPSYEQYF
TRBD1	TRBV5-8	.	TRBJ1-5	TGTGCCAGCAGCCTCAGGACAGGGAAACAGCCCCAGCATTTT	CASSLRTGKQPQHF
.	TRBV27	.	TRBJ1-1	TGTGCCAGCAGTTTATCGATTCCGTGGGCGGGCACTGAAGCTTTCTTT	CASSLSIPWAGTEAFF
TRBD1	TRBV9	once	TRBJ1-1	TGTGCCAGCAGCGTTCACAGGGGAGGAACTGAAGCTTTCTTT	CASSVHRGGTEAFF
.	TRBV28	.	TRBJ1-2	TGTGCCAGCAGTTCCCCGGGGGCAGGGGACTATGGCTACACCTTC	CASSSPGAGDYGYTF